The clone carrying this TCR beta chain was seen a handful of times. Assay used: immunoSEQ multiplex PCR; TCRdb lists only in-frame clones, some missing. The sample shows tens of thousands of clones, around 85% of them seen only once. The data stem from a study of T cell clonotyping in hematopoietic cell transplantation. The CDR3 contains 15 residues. V shed 3 bases and J 7 bases; nucleotides not matched to a gene: 2. Per the germline V gene, CDR1 is SNHLY and CDR2 is FYNNEI. Documented time point: recipient sample about 28 days before transplant, after cytoreduction. The chain recombines TRBV2 with TRBJ2-2; 13 nucleotides align to TRBD2. This specimen consisted of peripheral blood mononuclear cells, obtained before stem cell transplant. This receptor was taken from a man in his sixties with acute myeloid leukemia. Some clones in this sample may be carry-over from other donors' samples. CDR3 sequence reads: CASSETSGGIGELFF. Written as DNA, the CDR3 is TGTGCCAGCAGTGAGACTAGCGGGGGGATCGGGGAGCTGTTTTTT.